This T cell receptor beta chain stems from a study of blood T cells in healthy people across ages. Study details: Capturing about one barcoded beta molecule per two T cells was achieved by template switching. Study results and caveats: Not knowing donor CMV status may have confounded expanded clonotype changes.

The sample holds many counts of this clonotype. Its antigen remains unknown. The CDR3 is 15 amino acids. CDR1 is LNHDA, CDR2 SQIVND, per germline (reference sequence). V shed 8 bases, J shed 5 bases, and the junction held 13 bases outside the gene matches. Then a second PCR, running roughly 7 to 12 cycles, was carried out with a sample-barcoded 5' primer and a J-beta primer mix. Every cDNA molecule bore a tag from a template-switch adaptor containing 12 random nucleotides. TCRdb re-called the 5' RACE reads through MiXCR, storing one row per CDR3 protein. The sample holds about 640,000 distinct CDR3 sequences, 25% to 35% seen once.

The TCR comes from an elderly woman in good health. The chain joins TRBV19 to TRBJ2-7, with 9 positions matching TRBD1. Sequencing input: blood. This CDR3 reads CASGQTGTGSHEQYF. In DNA form, the CDR3 reads TGTGCCAGTGGGCAAACCGGGACAGGGTCCCACGAGCAGTACTTC.